One and the same sample provided the 31 T cell receptor beta chains below, sequenced in a study of T-cell memory formation after mild COVID-19. Using its own MiXCR run on the 5' RACE reads, TCRdb lists one record per CDR3 protein. The table lists about 270,000 distinct CDR3 sequences, 15% to 20% of them singletons, with roughly 24% in the top ten. Sequencing used PBMCs or a T cell subset sorted from them (not recorded which). Every receptor here comes from a man aged 18 to 30 who had mild COVID-19 (a few samples of this study predate the infection). Cell type and time point are not known.

This clonotype was counted at least ten times. This chain uses TRBV5-1 with TRBJ2-2, with D hard to call. With 4 bases removed from V and 5 bases from J, the gap between germline ends came to 15 bases. Looked up from germline, CDR1 is SGHRS and CDR2 is YFSETQ. The CDR3 length is 15 residues. CDR3 loop: CASSPNTRITGELFF. The CDR3 nucleotides read TGCGCCAGCAGCCCGAATACGAGGATTACCGGGGAGCTGTTTTTT.

The chain combines TRBV6-6 with TRBJ2-6, with a weak D call TRBD1 (6 bases). CDR1 is MNHNY and CDR2 is SVGAGI in the germline V gene (reference sequence). The CDR3 length is 15 residues. Trimming shortened V by 7 bases and J by 0 bases, and 10 bases separated the two germline ends. The CDR3 here is CASIRGSSGANVLTF. The CDR3, as DNA: TGTGCCAGCATCAGGGGCTCCTCTGGGGCCAACGTCCTGACTTTC.

This clonotype appeared a few times. The chain has TRBV20-1 and TRBJ2-3, with D hard to call. Per germline, CDR1 DFQATT and CDR2 SNEGSKA (reference sequence). Trimming pared 6 bases from V and 2 bases from J, leaving 9 bases between. The CDR3 runs 12 residues. For the CDR3, the DNA is TGCAGTGCAGAGCAGGTCACAGATACGCAGTATTTT. Amino acid sequence: CSAEQVTDTQYF.

This clonotype appeared many times. The junction does not match germline at one end; this may be a read error. The rearrangement uses TRBV5-1 and TRBJ2-2; D might be TRBD2 (5 bases). Germline V gene data show CDR1 as SGHRS and CDR2 as YFSETQ. CDR3 length: 13 amino acids. CDR3 protein: CASSLVGAGELFF. The CDR3 DNA reads TGTGCCAGCAGTTTAGTGGGAGCCGGGGAGCTGTTTTTT. The full variable domain, rest sourced from reference TRBV5-1 and TRBJ2-2, is KAGVTQTPRYLIKTRGQQVTLSCSPISGHRSVSWYQQTPGQGLQFLFEYFSETQRNKGNFPGRFSGRQFSNSRSEMNVSTLELGDSALYLCASSLVGAGELFFGEGSRLTVL.

This clonotype appeared a few times. The chain combines TRBV5-1 with TRBJ2-5; D may be TRBD1 (5 bases). Trimming removed 1 base at V and 3 bases at J, with 7 bases between. CDR3 length: 13 residues. CDR1 is SGHRS and CDR2 is YFSETQ in the germline V gene. This CDR3 is CASSLSQEETQYF. In DNA form, the CDR3 reads TGCGCCAGCAGCTTGTCACAGGAAGAGACCCAGTACTTC. The entire variable domain, with the rest obtained from reference TRBV5-1 and TRBJ2-5, is as follows: KAGVTQTPRYLIKTRGQQVTLSCSPISGHRSVSWYQQTPGQGLQFLFEYFSETQRNKGNFPGRFSGRQFSNSRSEMNVSTLELGDSALYLCASSLSQEETQYFGPGTRLLVL.

There are a few counts of this clonotype. The V call is TRBV6-2 or TRBV6-3, the J call TRBJ2-7; 7 bases fit TRBD2. Trimming took 3 bases from V and 6 from J; bases not matched to a gene: 5. The CDR3 covers 13 residues. Germline V gene sequence: CDR1 MNHEY, CDR2 SVGEGT. CDR3 in amino acids: CASSYGGGREQYV. The CDR3 bases are TGTGCCAGCAGTTATGGGGGGGGACGCGAGCAGTACGTC.

In its sample, this clonotype was seen many times. The chain joins TRBV20-1 to TRBJ1-1; D gene uncertain. This CDR3 is 13 amino acids long. The germline V gene encodes CDR1 DFQATT and CDR2 SNEGSKA (reference sequence). V lost 6 bases, J lost 1 base, and 12 bases lay in between. This CDR3 reads CSARFPTNTEAFF. CDR3 DNA: TGCAGTGCCCGATTCCCTACGAACACTGAAGCTTTCTTT.

The chain uses TRBV6-1 and TRBJ2-1; 12 bases are shared with TRBD2. The CDR3 is 17 residues long. J was trimmed by 8 bases and V by 2 bases; bases with no gene match: 10. Per the germline V gene, CDR1 is MNHNS and CDR2 is SASEGT. CDR3 nucleotide sequence: TGTGCCAGCAGTGAATATCTAGCGGGGGGGCGTGGGGATGAGCAGTTCTTC. This encodes CASSEYLAGGRGDEQFF.

V is TRBV28 and J is TRBJ1-2; possible D gene TRBD1, 5 bases. Germline loops: CDR1 MDHEN, CDR2 SYDVKM. V was shortened by 4 bases and J by 5 bases, with 17 bases between the two germline ends. The CDR3 contains 15 residues. CDR3 loop: CASSSQGSLGYGYTF. The DNA of the CDR3 is TGTGCCAGCAGTTCCCAGGGCAGCCTCGGGTATGGCTACACCTTC.

A few counts support this clonotype. The chain employs TRBV3-1 and TRBJ1-2; 8 nucleotides agree with TRBD1. The CDR3 runs 13 residues. Germline values: CDR1 LGHDT, CDR2 YNNKEL (reference sequence). With V trimmed by 6 bases and J by 7 bases, 7 bases remained unmatched. CDR3 sequence (DNA): TGTGCCAGCAGGCCTCAGGGGGCCCCTGGCTACACCTTC. Its translation is CASRPQGAPGYTF.

CDR3 protein: CASSYSGQGGQPQHF. The DNA for the CDR3 is TGTGCCAGCAGTTACTCGGGACAGGGTGGACAGCCCCAGCATTTT. The chain employs TRBV6-6 and TRBJ1-5; 9 bases map to TRBD1. J was trimmed by 7 bases and V by 0 bases; bases with no gene match: 4. The CDR3 has 15 residues. Germline V gene data show CDR1 as MNHNY and CDR2 as SVGAGI (reference sequence).

This clonotype was counted ten times or more. V gene TRBV7-2 combines with J gene TRBJ1-1, with D perhaps TRBD1 (6 bases). This CDR3 is built from 15 residues. Trimming stripped 0 bases from V and 3 bases from J, with 11 bases between. From germline, CDR1 is SGHTA and CDR2 FQGNSA. CDR3 in DNA: TGTGCCAGCAGCTTAGCTGGGGGGGCCTACACTGAAGCTTTCTTT. Its protein is CASSLAGGAYTEAFF. Full variable domain (remainder filled in from reference TRBV7-2 and TRBJ1-1): GAGVSQSPSNKVTEKGKDVELRCDPISGHTALYWYRQSLGQGLEFLIYFQGNSAPDKSGLPSDRFSAERTGGSVSTLTIQRTQQEDSAVYLCASSLAGGAYTEAFFGQGTRLTVV.

The V gene is TRBV24-1, the J gene TRBJ2-3; possible D gene TRBD2, 5 bases. CDR1 is KGHDR and CDR2 is SFDVKD in the germline V gene. The ends were cut back, 2 bases at V and 4 bases at J, with 9 bases in the middle. The CDR3 spans 14 residues. The CDR3 bases are TGTGCCACCAGTGATTCTAAGGGAGCAGATACGCAGTATTTT. It codes for CATSDSKGADTQYF.

This clonotype was recorded at least ten times. The chain recombines TRBV4-1 with TRBJ2-1; no reliable D call. This CDR3 spans 15 amino acids. Trimming stripped 1 base from V and 7 bases from J, with 14 bases between. Germline lookup yields CDR1 MGHRA and CDR2 YSYEKL. The DNA of the CDR3 is TGCGCCAGCAGCCAAGGGCTCCTCGGTACGAATGAGCAGTTCTTC. It translates to CASSQGLLGTNEQFF.

This clonotype has a count of ten or more. The chain carries TRBV27 and TRBJ2-7, with D possibly matching TRBD2 (7 bases). The CDR3 is 14 residues long. Trimming left V 1 base short and J 3 bases short, with 10 bases between. Germline V gene lookup returns CDR1 MNHEY and CDR2 SMNVEV (reference sequence). The CDR3 region is CASSLYGGLYEQYF. Written as DNA, the CDR3 is TGTGCCAGCAGTTTATACGGGGGGCTCTACGAGCAGTACTTC.

This clonotype has more than one count but fewer than ten. The chain carries TRBV18 and TRBJ1-1, with no clear D. Germline V lookup: CDR1 KGHSH, CDR2 LQKENI. This CDR3 has 14 residues. V lost 2 bases, J lost 3 bases, and 10 bases lay in between. CDR3: CASSPISGDTEAFF. For the CDR3, the DNA is TGTGCCAGCTCACCAATATCTGGGGACACTGAAGCTTTCTTT.

In its sample, this clonotype was seen a few times. This chain joins TRBV2 and TRBJ2-5; 7 bases line up with TRBD1. Per the germline V gene, CDR1 is SNHLY and CDR2 is FYNNEI. This CDR3 comprises 14 residues. Unmatched junction bases numbered 3, after V lost 1 base and J lost 4 bases. CDR3 sequence: CASSEDPGGETQYF. For the CDR3, the DNA is TGTGCCAGCAGTGAAGATCCAGGGGGAGAGACCCAGTACTTC. The full variable domain, with the rest looked up from reference TRBV2 and TRBJ2-5, is EPEVTQTPSHQVTQMGQEVILRCVPISNHLYFYWYRQILGQKVEFLVSFYNNEISEKSEIFDDQFSVERPDGSNFTLKIRSTKLEDSAMYFCASSEDPGGETQYFGPGTRLLVL.

V is TRBV2 and J is TRBJ2-3; D gene uncertain. Germline-derived CDR1 and CDR2 are SNHLY and FYNNEI. The ends were cut back, 6 bases at V and 2 bases at J, with 9 bases in the middle. The length of the CDR3 is 13 residues. This chain's CDR3 is CASSAGPTDTQYF. The CDR3 DNA is TGTGCCAGCAGCGCCGGGCCCACAGATACGCAGTATTTT. The full variable domain, with the rest looked up from reference TRBV2 and TRBJ2-3, is EPEVTQTPSHQVTQMGQEVILRCVPISNHLYFYWYRQILGQKVEFLVSFYNNEISEKSEIFDDQFSVERPDGSNFTLKIRSTKLEDSAMYFCASSAGPTDTQYFGPGTRLTVL.

This clonotype has a handful of counts. The chain has TRBV12-3 or TRBV12-4 and TRBJ1-2; possibly TRBD1 for D (5 bases). The V end was cut by 4 bases, the J end by 5 bases, with 14 bases between. CDR3 length: 14 residues. CDR3 sequence reads: CASSSSDRVYGYTF. The CDR3 nucleotides are TGTGCCAGCAGTTCCTCAGACAGAGTTTATGGCTACACCTTC.

This clonotype was counted ten times or more. The rearrangement uses TRBV20-1 and TRBJ2-3; TRBD2 aligns across 8 bases. From germline, CDR1 is DFQATT and CDR2 SNEGSKA (reference sequence). The CDR3 spans 15 residues. Trimming cost V 1 base and J 0 bases; bases outside gene matches: 3. The CDR3 here is CSARVPSGSTDTQYF. CDR3 bases: TGCAGTGCTAGAGTGCCTAGCGGGAGCACAGATACGCAGTATTTT.

J is TRBJ2-5 and V is TRBV13; 8 bases are shared with TRBD2. Germline V gene sequence: CDR1 PRHDT, CDR2 FYEKMQ (reference sequence). The V gene end was trimmed by 1 base and the J gene end by 5 bases; junction bases not matched to a gene: 3. The CDR3 has 14 amino acids. CDR3 residues: CASSLALADETQYF. The CDR3 DNA reads as TGTGCCAGCAGCTTAGCACTAGCGGACGAGACCCAGTACTTC.

The chain couples TRBV2 to TRBJ1-2, with TRBD1 matching 10 bases. The germline V gene has CDR1 SNHLY and CDR2 FYNNEI. This CDR3 spans 14 amino acids. V was pared by 1 base and J by 5 bases, with 1 base of the junction left unmatched. Here the CDR3 reads CASSEVDRGYGYTF. In nucleotides, the CDR3 is TGTGCCAGCAGTGAAGTGGACAGGGGGTATGGCTACACCTTC.

The gene calls are TRBV28 and TRBJ2-7; 11 nucleotides align to TRBD2. CDR3 size: 15 residues. Germline V CDR1 and CDR2: MDHEN, SYDVKM. The trim removed 5 bases at V and 3 bases at J, leaving 6 bases unmatched. CDR3 residues: CASSPTSGDRYEQYV. CDR3 bases: TGTGCCAGCAGTCCGACTAGCGGGGATCGCTACGAGCAGTACGTC.

A few counts support this clonotype. The chain employs TRBV7-9 and TRBJ1-1; D gene unclear. V shed 1 base and J shed 3 bases, with 9 bases lying between them. The CDR3 runs 14 residues. CDR1 and CDR2 from the germline V gene are SEHNR and FQNEAQ (reference sequence). CDR3: CASSLEFGDTEAFF. The DNA of the CDR3 is TGTGCCAGCAGCTTAGAATTTGGGGACACTGAAGCTTTCTTT.

This clonotype came up a few times. This chain links TRBV18 with TRBJ2-3; D possibly matches TRBD1 or TRBD2 (5 bases each). V shed 3 bases and J shed 1 base, with 14 bases lying between them. Germline lookup yields CDR1 KGHSH and CDR2 LQKENI. The CDR3 has 16 residues. CDR3 DNA: TGTGCCAGCTCACCGCCCGGGGCCCTCGGCACAGATACGCAGTATTTT. It specifies CASSPPGALGTDTQYF. Full variable domain (remainder filled in from reference TRBV18 and TRBJ2-3): NAGVMQNPRHLVRRRGQEARLRCSPMKGHSHVYWYRQLPEEGLKFMVYLQKENIIDESGMPKERFSAEFPKEGPSILRIQQVVRGDSAAYFCASSPPGALGTDTQYFGPGTRLTVL.

The chain links TRBV5-1 to TRBJ2-6, with TRBD2 as a possible D gene (6 bases). The CDR3 spans 18 residues. The germline V gene has CDR1 SGHRS and CDR2 YFSETQ. V gave up 0 bases and J gave up 0 bases, with 13 bases separating them. CDR3 DNA sequence: TGCGCCAGCAGCTTGGCCAGAAGGCGGGGCTCTGGGGCCAACGTCCTGACTTTC. Residues: CASSLARRRGSGANVLTF.

The chain joins TRBV20-1 to TRBJ1-4; 11 positions match TRBD1. The V and J ends lost 5 bases and 6 bases, in that order; junction bases with no gene match: 2. The V gene's germline CDR1 is DFQATT and CDR2 SNEGSKA (reference sequence). CDR3 length: 13 amino acids. CDR3 in amino acids: CSASDRGHEKLFF. The CDR3 nucleotides read TGCAGTGCTTCGGACAGGGGGCATGAAAAACTGTTTTTT.

This clonotype came up a few times. The V call is TRBV19, the J call TRBJ1-5; D perhaps matches TRBD1 (6 bases). Germline V gene sequence: CDR1 LNHDA, CDR2 SQIVND (reference sequence). The V end lost 3 bases, the J end lost 6 bases, and 18 bases lay between the germline ends. The CDR3 extends over 16 amino acids. This CDR3 is CASSIGTGTKSQPQHF. The CDR3 nucleotides are TGTGCCAGTAGTATTGGCACAGGGACCAAGAGTCAGCCCCAGCATTTT.

The CDR3 here is CASSPLAGEHYEQYV. The CDR3 region has the DNA TGTGCCAGCAGTCCCCTAGCGGGGGAGCACTACGAGCAGTACGTC. This chain links TRBV28 with TRBJ2-7, with 10 bases fitting TRBD2. CDR1 MDHEN and CDR2 SYDVKM come from the germline V gene. V shed 5 bases, J shed 3 bases, and the junction held 7 bases outside the gene matches. The CDR3 spans 15 residues.

The sample holds a few counts of this clonotype. The rearrangement links TRBV4-1 to TRBJ2-7; D remains ambiguous. V lost 1 base and J 2 bases, leaving 12 bases between the germline ends. The CDR3 spans 15 residues. CDR1 is MGHRA and CDR2 is YSYEKL in the germline V gene. This CDR3 reads CASSQVQRGTYEQYF. Here the CDR3 DNA reads TGCGCCAGCAGCCAAGTACAACGTGGGACCTACGAGCAGTACTTC.

This clonotype was found a few times. The genes are TRBV6-5 and TRBJ2-1; TRBD2 matches 10 bases. The CDR3 totals 15 residues. Trimming removed 5 bases from V and 10 bases from J; junction bases left unmatched: 11. The germline gives CDR1 MNHEY, CDR2 SVGAGI. This CDR3 reads CASSRGASGGAEQFF. The CDR3 nucleotides are TGTGCCAGCAGTAGGGGGGCTAGCGGGGGCGCCGAGCAGTTCTTC.